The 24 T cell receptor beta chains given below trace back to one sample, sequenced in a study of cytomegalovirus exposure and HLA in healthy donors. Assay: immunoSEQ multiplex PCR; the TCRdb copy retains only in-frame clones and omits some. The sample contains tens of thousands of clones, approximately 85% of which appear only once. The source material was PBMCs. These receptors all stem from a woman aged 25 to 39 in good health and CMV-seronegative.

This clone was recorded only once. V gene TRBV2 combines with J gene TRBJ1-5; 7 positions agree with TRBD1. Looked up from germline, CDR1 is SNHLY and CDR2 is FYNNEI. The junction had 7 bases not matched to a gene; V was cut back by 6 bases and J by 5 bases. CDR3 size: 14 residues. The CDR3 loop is CASRPRGDDQPQHF. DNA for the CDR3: TGTGCCAGCAGACCCAGGGGGGATGATCAGCCCCAGCATTTT.

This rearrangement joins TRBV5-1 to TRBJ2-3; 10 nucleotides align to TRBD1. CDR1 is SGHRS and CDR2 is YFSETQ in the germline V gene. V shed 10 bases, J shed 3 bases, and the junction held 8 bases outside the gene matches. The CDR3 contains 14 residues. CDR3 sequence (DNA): TGCGCCCCAGTGCGGGACAGGGGAACAGATACGCAGTATTTT. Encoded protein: CAPVRDRGTDTQYF.

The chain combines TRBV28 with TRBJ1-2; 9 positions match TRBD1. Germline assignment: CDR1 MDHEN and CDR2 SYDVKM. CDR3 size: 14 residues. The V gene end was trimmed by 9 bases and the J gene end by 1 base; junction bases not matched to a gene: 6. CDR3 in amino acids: CASTHRGLNYGYTF. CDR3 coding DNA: TGTGCCAGTACTCACAGGGGGCTTAACTATGGCTACACCTTC.

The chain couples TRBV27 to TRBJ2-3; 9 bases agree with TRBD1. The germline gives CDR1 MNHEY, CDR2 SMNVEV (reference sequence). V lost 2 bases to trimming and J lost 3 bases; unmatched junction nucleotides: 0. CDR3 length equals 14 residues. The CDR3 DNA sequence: TGTGCCAGCAGTTTAGGACAGGGGACAGATACGCAGTATTTT. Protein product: CASSLGQGTDTQYF.

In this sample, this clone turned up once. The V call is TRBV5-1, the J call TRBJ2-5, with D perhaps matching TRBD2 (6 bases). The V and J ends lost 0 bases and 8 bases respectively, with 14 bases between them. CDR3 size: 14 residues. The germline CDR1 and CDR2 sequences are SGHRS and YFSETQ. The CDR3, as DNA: TGCGCCAGCAGCTTGGTAGGAGGGTTTGATACCCAGTACTTC. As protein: CASSLVGGFDTQYF.

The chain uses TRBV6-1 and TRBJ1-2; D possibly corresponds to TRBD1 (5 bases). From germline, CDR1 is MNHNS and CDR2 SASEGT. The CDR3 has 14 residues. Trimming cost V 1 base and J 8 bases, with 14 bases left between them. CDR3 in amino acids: CASSEVLGTEGYTF. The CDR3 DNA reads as TGTGCCAGCAGTGAAGTACTGGGGACTGAGGGCTACACCTTC.

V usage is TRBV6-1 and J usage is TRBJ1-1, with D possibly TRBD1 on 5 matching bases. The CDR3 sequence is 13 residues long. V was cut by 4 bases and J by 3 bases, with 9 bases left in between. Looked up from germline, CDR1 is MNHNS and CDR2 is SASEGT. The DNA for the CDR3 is TGTGCCAGCAGTGTGGGGGGGTACACTGAAGCTTTCTTT. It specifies CASSVGGYTEAFF.

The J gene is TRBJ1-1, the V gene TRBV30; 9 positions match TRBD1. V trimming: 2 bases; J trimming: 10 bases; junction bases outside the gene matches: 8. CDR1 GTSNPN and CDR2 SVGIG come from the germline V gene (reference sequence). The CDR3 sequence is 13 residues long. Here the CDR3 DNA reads TGTGCCTGGAGTTCCCCCCCGGGACAGGGAGCTTTCTTT. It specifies CAWSSPPGQGAFF. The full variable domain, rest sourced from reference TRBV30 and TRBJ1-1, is SQTIHQWPATLVQPVGSPLSLECTVEGTSNPNLYWYRQAAGRGLQLLFYSVGIGQISSEVPQNLSASRPQDRQFILSSKKLLLSDSGFYLCAWSSPPGQGAFFGQGTRLTVV.

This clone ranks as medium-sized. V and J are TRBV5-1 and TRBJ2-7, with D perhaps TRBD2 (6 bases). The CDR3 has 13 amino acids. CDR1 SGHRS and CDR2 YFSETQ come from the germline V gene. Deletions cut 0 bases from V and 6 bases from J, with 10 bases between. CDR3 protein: CASSLDFGGEQYF. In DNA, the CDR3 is TGCGCCAGCAGCTTGGATTTCGGGGGCGAGCAGTACTTC.

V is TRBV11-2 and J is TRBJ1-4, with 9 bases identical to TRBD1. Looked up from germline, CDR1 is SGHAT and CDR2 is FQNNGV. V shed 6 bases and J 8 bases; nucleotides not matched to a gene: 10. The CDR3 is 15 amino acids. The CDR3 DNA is TGTGCCAGCAGACCACTAGGGACAGGGATCGAAAAACTGTTTTTT. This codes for CASRPLGTGIEKLFF.

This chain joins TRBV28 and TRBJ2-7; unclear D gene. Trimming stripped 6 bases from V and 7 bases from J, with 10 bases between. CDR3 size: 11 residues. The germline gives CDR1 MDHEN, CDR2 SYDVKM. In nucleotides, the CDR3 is TGTGCCAGCAGCGCCTCCCGGGAGCAGTACTTC. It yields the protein CASSASREQYF.

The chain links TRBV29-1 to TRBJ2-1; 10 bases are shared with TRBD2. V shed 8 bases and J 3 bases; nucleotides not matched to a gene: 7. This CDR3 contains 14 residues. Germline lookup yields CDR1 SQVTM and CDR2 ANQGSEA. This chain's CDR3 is CSPGRLAGYNEQFF. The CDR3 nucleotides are TGCAGCCCAGGGAGACTAGCGGGCTACAATGAGCAGTTCTTC.

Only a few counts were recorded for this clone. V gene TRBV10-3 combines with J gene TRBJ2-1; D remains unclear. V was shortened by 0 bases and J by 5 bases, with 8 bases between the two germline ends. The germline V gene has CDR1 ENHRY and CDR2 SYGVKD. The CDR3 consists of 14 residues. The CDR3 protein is CAISESAADNEQFF. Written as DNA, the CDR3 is TGTGCCATCAGTGAGTCGGCGGCCGACAATGAGCAGTTCTTC.

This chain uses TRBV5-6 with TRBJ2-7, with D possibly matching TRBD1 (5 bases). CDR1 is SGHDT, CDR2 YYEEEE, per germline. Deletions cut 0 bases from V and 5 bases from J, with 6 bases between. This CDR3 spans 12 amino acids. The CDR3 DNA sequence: TGTGCCAGCAGCTTGGAAGGGGACGAGCAGTACTTC. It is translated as CASSLEGDEQYF.

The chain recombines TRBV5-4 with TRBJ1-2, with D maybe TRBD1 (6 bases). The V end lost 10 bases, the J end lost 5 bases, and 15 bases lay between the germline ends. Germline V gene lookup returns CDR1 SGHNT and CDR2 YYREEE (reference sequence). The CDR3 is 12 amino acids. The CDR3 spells CALRAGAYGYTF. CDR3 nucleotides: TGTGCCTTAAGGGCGGGGGCGTATGGCTACACCTTC.

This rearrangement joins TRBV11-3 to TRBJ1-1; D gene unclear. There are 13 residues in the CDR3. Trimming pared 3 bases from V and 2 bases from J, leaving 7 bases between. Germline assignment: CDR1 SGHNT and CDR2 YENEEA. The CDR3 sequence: CASSFTANTEAFF. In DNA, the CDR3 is TGTGCCAGCAGCTTCACAGCTAACACTGAAGCTTTCTTT.

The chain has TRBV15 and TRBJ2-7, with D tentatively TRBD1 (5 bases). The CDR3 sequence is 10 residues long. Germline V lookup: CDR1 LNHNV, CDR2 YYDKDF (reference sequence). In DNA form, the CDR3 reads TGTGCCACCACTGGGGCTCTCCTACTGGTC. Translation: CATTGALLLV.

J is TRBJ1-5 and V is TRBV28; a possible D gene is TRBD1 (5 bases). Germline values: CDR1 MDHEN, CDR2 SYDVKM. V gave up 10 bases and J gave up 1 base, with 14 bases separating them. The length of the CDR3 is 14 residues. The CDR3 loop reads CATQRGPSNQPQHF. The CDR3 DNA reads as TGTGCCACCCAAAGGGGCCCCAGCAATCAGCCCCAGCATTTT.

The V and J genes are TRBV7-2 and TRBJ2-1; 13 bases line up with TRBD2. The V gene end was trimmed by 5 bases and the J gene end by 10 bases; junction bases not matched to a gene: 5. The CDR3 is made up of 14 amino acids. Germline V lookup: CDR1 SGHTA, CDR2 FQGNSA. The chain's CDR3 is CASSIRLAGGEQFF. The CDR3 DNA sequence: TGTGCCAGCAGCATACGACTAGCGGGAGGAGAGCAGTTCTTC.

CDR3 in amino acids: CASSANRETQYF. CDR3 bases: TGTGCCAGCAGTGCAAACAGGGAAACTCAGTATTTT. The chain carries TRBV6-1 and TRBJ2-3, with D possibly matching TRBD1 (6 bases). This CDR3 region has 12 residues. V was pared by 4 bases and J by 12 bases, with 14 bases between. Per germline, CDR1 MNHNS and CDR2 SASEGT.

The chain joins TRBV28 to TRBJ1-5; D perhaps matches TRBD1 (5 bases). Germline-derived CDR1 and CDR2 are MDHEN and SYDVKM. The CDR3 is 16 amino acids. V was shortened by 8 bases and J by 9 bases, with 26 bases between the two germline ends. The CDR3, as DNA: TGTGCCAGCGTAGATGCCGGGACTACATCCCGAGGGCCCCAGCATTTT. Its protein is CASVDAGTTSRGPQHF.

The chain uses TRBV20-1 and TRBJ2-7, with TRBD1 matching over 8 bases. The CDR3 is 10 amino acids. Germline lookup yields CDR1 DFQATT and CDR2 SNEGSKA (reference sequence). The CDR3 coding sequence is TGCTCGACAGGGGCCTACGAGCAGTACTTC. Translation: CSTGAYEQYF.

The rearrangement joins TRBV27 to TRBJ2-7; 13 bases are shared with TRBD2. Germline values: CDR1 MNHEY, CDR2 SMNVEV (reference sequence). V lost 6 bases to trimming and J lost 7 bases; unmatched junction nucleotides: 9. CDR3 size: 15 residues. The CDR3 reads CASSDGLAGVWEQYF. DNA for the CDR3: TGTGCCAGCAGCGACGGACTAGCGGGAGTGTGGGAGCAGTACTTC.

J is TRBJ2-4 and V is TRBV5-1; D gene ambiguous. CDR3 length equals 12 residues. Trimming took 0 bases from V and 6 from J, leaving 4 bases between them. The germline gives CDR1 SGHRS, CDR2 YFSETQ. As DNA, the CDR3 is TGCGCCAGCAGCTTGGACGGAAACATTCAGTACTTC. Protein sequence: CASSLDGNIQYF. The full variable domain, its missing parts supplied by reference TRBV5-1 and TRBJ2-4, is KAGVTQTPRYLIKTRGQQVTLSCSPISGHRSVSWYQQTPGQGLQFLFEYFSETQRNKGNFPGRFSGRQFSNSRSEMNVSTLELGDSALYLCASSLDGNIQYFGAGTRLSVL.